This paragraph reports one TCR beta chain. This sample is part of a study of blood T cell repertoires in COVID-19. Trimming took 4 bases from V and 6 from J, leaving 10 bases between them. This CDR3 is 12 amino acids long. Germline CDR1 reads SGHRS; CDR2 reads YFSETQ. In the original processing: Amplification of reference gene primers provided the estimated nucleated cell counts. Assay: immunoSEQ multiplex PCR; the TCRdb copy retains only in-frame clones and omits some. V, J and clone size derive from that table, while D and trimming were established from the DNA sequence. Among about 100,000 clones, roughly nine tenths were seen once, and the ten largest hold around 7.2%.

The receptor was isolated from a man younger than 45 in a cohort sampled during active COVID-19. V is TRBV5-1 and J is TRBJ2-5; TRBD2 is a possible D gene (5 bases). The sample consisted of peripheral blood. Here the CDR3 DNA reads TGCGCCAGCAGCACACTAGGACAGACCCAGTACTTC. Protein product: CASSTLGQTQYF.